The entry below describes one T cell receptor beta chain. What it binds is not known. Execution of the assay was at deep level. Each sorted subset replicate got 200 ng genomic DNA, 25,000 to 30,000 genomes. Generated by immunoSEQ multiplex PCR, the TCRdb table keeps only in-frame clones and is missing some. The data show about 2.2 million clones, approximately 94% seen once. Germline V gene sequence: CDR1 SGHRS, CDR2 YFSETQ. CDR3 length equals 16 residues. V was cut by 0 bases and J by 4 bases, with 14 bases left in between. The sample belongs to a study of shared clonotypes between healthy human individuals. Whole-study findings and limits: Around 5% of naive CD4 clonotypes were common to several donors.

Positively selected for CCR7, the CD45RO-negative cells used as naive CD8 cells excluded terminally differentiated effector memory CD45RA+ cells. The sequence was collected from a young man in good health. Some clones in this sample may be carry-over from other donors' samples. V is TRBV5-1 and J is TRBJ1-3; D not resolved. The specimen sequenced was naive CD8+ T cells from PBMCs. DNA of the CDR3: TGCGCCAGCAGCTTGGCTTCTGGCGCGTCAGGAAACACCATATATTTT. Amino acids: CASSLASGASGNTIYF.